A selection of T cell receptor beta chains follows, all from one sample in a study of cytomegalovirus exposure and HLA in healthy donors. Using immunoSEQ multiplex PCR, the repertoire was profiled, and TCRdb retains in-frame clones only, with some absent. The table includes over 150,000 clones, around four fifths detected once. The sample was PBMCs. These receptors all come from a woman in her forties or fifties in good health and CMV-seronegative. Each CDR3 is given with its conserved first and last residue. D genes are given only for firm matches. Clone size appears in some rows only: once, few, many, or a class for an expanded clone.

size,J,V,D,CDR3,DNA
NA,TRBJ2-3,TRBV5-6,TRBD2,CASSFIGLADTDTQYF,TGTGCCAGCAGCTTTATTGGACTAGCGGACACAGATACGCAGTATTTT
NA,TRBJ1-1,TRBV2,NA,CASSEARRKTEAFF,TGTGCCAGCAGTGAAGCGAGGAGGAAGACTGAAGCTTTCTTT
NA,TRBJ2-4,TRBV7-9,NA,CSSSLHRPAEINIQYF,TGTTCTAGCAGCCTTCATCGGCCAGCGGAGATAAACATTCAGTACTTC
NA,TRBJ1-1,TRBV7-3,NA,CASSLVGQVNTEAFF,TGTGCCAGCAGCTTAGTCGGACAAGTCAACACTGAAGCTTTCTTT
NA,TRBJ2-1,TRBV27,NA,CASRLSGFPYNEQFF,TGTGCCAGCAGACTTAGCGGATTCCCCTACAATGAGCAGTTCTTC
NA,TRBJ2-7,TRBV18,TRBD2,CASSPRGLAGVDEQYF,TGTGCCAGCTCACCCCGCGGACTAGCGGGAGTAGACGAGCAGTACTTC
NA,TRBJ2-1,TRBV14,TRBD2,CASSRLAGGLYNEQFF,TGTGCCAGCAGCCGCCTAGCGGGGGGGCTCTACAATGAGCAGTTCTTC
NA,TRBJ1-1,TRBV28,NA,CASSFQGSNTEAFF,TGTGCCAGCAGTTTCCAGGGGTCTAACACTGAAGCTTTCTTT
NA,TRBJ1-2,TRBV29-1,NA,CSVGGGAEIIKF,NA
few,TRBJ1-2,TRBV29-1,NA,CSVQTGNYGYTF,TGCAGCGTTCAAACAGGGAACTATGGCTACACCTTC
NA,TRBJ1-2,TRBV5-1,TRBD1,CASSPSGTGAFYGYTF,TGCGCCAGCAGCCCCTCCGGGACAGGGGCCTTTTATGGCTACACCTTC
NA,TRBJ2-2,TRBV11-2,TRBD2,CASSYRTSWTGELFF,TGTGCCAGCAGCTACCGGACTAGCTGGACCGGGGAGCTGTTTTTT
NA,TRBJ2-7,TRBV9,TRBD2,CASSVAGTRQSYEQYF,TGTGCCAGCAGCGTAGCTGGGACTAGGCAATCCTACGAGCAGTACTTC
NA,TRBJ2-5,TRBV4-3,TRBD2,CASSQDLSGGALRYF,TGCGCCAGCAGCCAAGATCTTAGCGGGGGGGCCTTGCGGTACTTC
NA,TRBJ1-2,TRBV1,NA,CTSSRKTGQGICGYTF,TGCACCAGCAGCCGGAAGACTGGACAGGGGATTTGTGGCTACACCTTC
NA,TRBJ2-7,TRBV5-1,TRBD1,CASSLAGGARGEQYF,TGCGCCAGCAGCTTGGCAGGGGGCGCACGAGGCGAGCAGTACTTC
NA,TRBJ2-3,TRBV9,TRBD1,CASSVGLDRVTDTQYF,TGTGCCAGCAGCGTAGGCCTAGACAGGGTTACGGATACGCAGTATTTT
NA,TRBJ1-2,TRBV10-1,TRBD1,CASSETAGGGYTF,TGCGCCAGCAGTGAGACGGCAGGGGGTGGCTACACCTTC
NA,TRBJ2-1,TRBV11-2,NA,CASSLGQASYNEQFF,TGTGCCAGCAGCTTAGGTCAGGCTTCCTACAATGAGCAGTTCTTC
few,TRBJ2-7,TRBV2,TRBD1,CASRGQETGGQYF,TGTGCCAGCAGGGGACAGGAGACGGGTGGGCAGTACTTC
NA,TRBJ2-2,TRBV11-3,NA,CASSFGDYHSTGELFF,TGTGCCAGCAGCTTTGGAGACTACCATTCTACCGGGGAGCTGTTTTTT
NA,TRBJ2-1,TRBV7-9,NA,CANPPRGASYNEQFF,TGTGCCAACCCGCCTCGTGGGGCCTCCTACAATGAGCAGTTCTTC
NA,TRBJ2-1,TRBV28,TRBD1,CASSPRQGWVYNEQFF,TGTGCCAGCAGTCCACGACAGGGTTGGGTGTACAATGAGCAGTTCTTC
NA,TRBJ2-3,TRBV7-3,TRBD2,CASSFTLAADTQYF,TGTGCCAGCAGCTTCACTCTAGCGGCAGATACGCAGTATTTT
NA,TRBJ2-2,TRBV5-5,NA,CASSGAGGTGELFF,TGTGCCAGCAGCGGGGCAGGGGGGACCGGGGAGCTGTTTTTT
few,TRBJ2-2,TRBV27,TRBD1,CASSLIGTGNTGELFF,TGTGCCAGCAGTTTAATCGGGACAGGGAACACCGGGGAGCTGTTTTTT
few,TRBJ1-5,TRBV6-1,NA,CASSELVGGKQPQHF,TGTGCCAGCAGTGAATTGGTGGGAGGGAAGCAGCCCCAGCATTTT
NA,TRBJ2-3,TRBV5-1,TRBD2,CASSFGGGPSTDTQYF,TGCGCCAGCAGCTTTGGGGGAGGGCCAAGCACAGATACGCAGTATTTT
NA,TRBJ1-5,TRBV10-3,NA,CAISEERDSNQPQHF,TGTGCCATCAGTGAGGAACGGGATAGCAATCAGCCCCAGCATTTT
NA,TRBJ2-2,TRBV29-1,TRBD1,CSVVGTGVGTGELFF,TGCAGCGTTGTTGGGACAGGGGTAGGAACCGGGGAGCTGTTTTTT
NA,TRBJ1-1,TRBV6-1,TRBD1,CASSEGPLLTGRTEAFF,TGTGCCAGCAGTGAGGGCCCCCTTTTGACAGGGCGCACTGAAGCTTTCTTT
NA,TRBJ1-2,TRBV9,NA,CASSPDKARGGYTF,TGTGCCAGCAGCCCAGACAAAGCCAGAGGGGGCTACACCTTC
NA,TRBJ2-4,TRBV4-3,TRBD2,CASSQLRPGGGPF,TGCGCCAGCAGCCAACTCCGGCCCGGCGGGGGGCCATTC
NA,TRBJ1-1,TRBV7-9,NA,CASNSMRGSPRAFF,TGTGCCAGCAACTCTATGCGGGGCTCCCCGAGGGCTTTCTTT
NA,TRBJ1-2,TRBV14,NA,CASSQTVRINRGYTF,TGTGCCAGCAGCCAGACAGTCAGAATAAACCGTGGCTACACCTTC
few,TRBJ2-7,TRBV5-6,NA,CASSLGRVDEQYF,TGTGCCAGCAGCTTAGGCAGGGTCGACGAGCAGTACTTC
NA,TRBJ2-1,TRBV5-1,TRBD2,CASSFGTSGEQFF,TGCGCCAGCAGCTTCGGGACTAGCGGGGAGCAGTTCTTC
NA,TRBJ2-1,TRBV18,TRBD2,CASSPPSGGAYNEQFF,TGTGCCAGCTCACCACCGTCCGGGGGGGCGTACAATGAGCAGTTCTTC
NA,TRBJ2-7,TRBV28,NA,CASSLPSYEQYF,TGTGCCAGCAGTTTACCATCCTACGAGCAGTACTTC
NA,TRBJ2-1,TRBV28,TRBD2,CASSLISLTSGYNEQFF,TGTGCCAGCAGTTTAATATCCCTGACTAGCGGTTACAATGAGCAGTTCTTC
few,TRBJ1-5,TRBV2,NA,CASSERDPGWSNQPQHF,TGTGCCAGCAGTGAGAGAGACCCGGGGTGGAGCAATCAGCCCCAGCATTTT